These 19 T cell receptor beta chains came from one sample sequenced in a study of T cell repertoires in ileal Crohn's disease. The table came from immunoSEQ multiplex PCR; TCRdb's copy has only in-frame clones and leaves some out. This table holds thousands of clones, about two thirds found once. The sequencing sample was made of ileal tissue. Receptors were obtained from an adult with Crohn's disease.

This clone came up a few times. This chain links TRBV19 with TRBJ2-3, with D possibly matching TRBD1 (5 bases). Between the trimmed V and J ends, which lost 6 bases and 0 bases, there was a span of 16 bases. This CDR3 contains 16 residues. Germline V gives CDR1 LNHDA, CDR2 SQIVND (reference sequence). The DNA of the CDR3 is TGTGCCAGTAGACAAGTTGGGGCGGCTAGCACAGATACGCAGTATTTT. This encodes CASRQVGAASTDTQYF.

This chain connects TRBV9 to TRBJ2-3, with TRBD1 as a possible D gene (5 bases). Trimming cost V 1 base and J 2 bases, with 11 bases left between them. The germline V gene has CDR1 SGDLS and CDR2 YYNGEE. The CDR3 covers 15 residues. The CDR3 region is CASSVNSGNTDTQYF. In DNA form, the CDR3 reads TGTGCCAGCAGCGTAAATTCAGGGAACACAGATACGCAGTATTTT.

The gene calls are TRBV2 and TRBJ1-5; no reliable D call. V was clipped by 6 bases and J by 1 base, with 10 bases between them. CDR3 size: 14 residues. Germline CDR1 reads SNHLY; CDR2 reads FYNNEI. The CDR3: CASSDGGSNQPQHF. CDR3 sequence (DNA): TGTGCCAGCAGCGATGGAGGGAGCAATCAGCCCCAGCATTTT.

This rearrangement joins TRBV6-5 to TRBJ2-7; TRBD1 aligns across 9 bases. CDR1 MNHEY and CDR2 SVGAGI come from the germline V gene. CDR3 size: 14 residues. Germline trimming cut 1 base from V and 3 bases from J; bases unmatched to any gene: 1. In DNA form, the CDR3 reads TGTGCCAGCAGTTACTGGGGACAGGGCTACGAGCAGTACTTC. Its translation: CASSYWGQGYEQYF.

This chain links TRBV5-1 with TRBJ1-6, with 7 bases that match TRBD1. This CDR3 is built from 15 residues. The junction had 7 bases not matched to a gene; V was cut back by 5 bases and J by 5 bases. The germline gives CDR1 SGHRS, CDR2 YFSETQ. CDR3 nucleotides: TGCGCCAGCAGAGATCAACAGGGGCATAATTCACCCCTCCACTTT. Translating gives CASRDQQGHNSPLHF. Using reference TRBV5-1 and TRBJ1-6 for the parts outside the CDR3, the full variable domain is KAGVTQTPRYLIKTRGQQVTLSCSPISGHRSVSWYQQTPGQGLQFLFEYFSETQRNKGNFPGRFSGRQFSNSRSEMNVSTLELGDSALYLCASRDQQGHNSPLHFGNGTRLTVT.

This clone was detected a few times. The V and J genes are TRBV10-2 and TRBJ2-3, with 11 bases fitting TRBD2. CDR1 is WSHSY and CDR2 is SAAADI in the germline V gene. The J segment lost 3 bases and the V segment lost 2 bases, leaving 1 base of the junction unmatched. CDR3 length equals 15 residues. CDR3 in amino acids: CASSEASGRTDTQYF. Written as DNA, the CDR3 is TGCGCCAGCAGTGAGGCTAGCGGGAGGACAGATACGCAGTATTTT.

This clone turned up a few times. The CDR3 DNA reads as TGTGCCAGCTCACCCAAGGAGCCCAGCCCTGTGGGTGGCTACACCTTC. Amino acids: CASSPKEPSPVGGYTF. The chain links TRBV18 to TRBJ1-2; no clear D gene. This CDR3 has 16 amino acids. Germline loops: CDR1 KGHSH, CDR2 LQKENI. The V gene lost 3 bases and the J gene lost 7 bases, with 21 bases spanning the gap.

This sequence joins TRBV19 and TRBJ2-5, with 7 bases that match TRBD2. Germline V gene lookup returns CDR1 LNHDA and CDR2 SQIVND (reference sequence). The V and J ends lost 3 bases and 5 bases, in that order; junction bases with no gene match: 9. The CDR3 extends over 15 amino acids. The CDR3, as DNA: TGTGCCAGTAGTATGGGAGGGAGGGCCTCGGAGACCCAGTACTTC. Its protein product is CASSMGGRASETQYF.

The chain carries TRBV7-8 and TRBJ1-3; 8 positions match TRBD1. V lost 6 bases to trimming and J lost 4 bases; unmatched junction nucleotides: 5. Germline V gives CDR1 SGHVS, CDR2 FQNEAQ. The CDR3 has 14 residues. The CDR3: CASSPRDRGNTIYF. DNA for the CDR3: TGTGCCAGCAGTCCTAGGGACAGGGGAAACACCATATATTTT.

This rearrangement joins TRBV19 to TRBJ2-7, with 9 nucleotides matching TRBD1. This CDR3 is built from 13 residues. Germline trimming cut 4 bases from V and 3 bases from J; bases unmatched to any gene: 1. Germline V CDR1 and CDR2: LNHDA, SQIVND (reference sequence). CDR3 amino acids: CASSKGQGYEQYF. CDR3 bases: TGTGCCAGTAGTAAGGGACAGGGCTACGAGCAGTACTTC.

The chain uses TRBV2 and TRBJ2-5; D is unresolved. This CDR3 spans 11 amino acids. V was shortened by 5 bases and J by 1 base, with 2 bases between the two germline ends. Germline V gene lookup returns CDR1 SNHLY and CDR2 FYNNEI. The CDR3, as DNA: TGTGCCAGCAGTCTCCAAGAGACCCAGTACTTC. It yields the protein CASSLQETQYF.

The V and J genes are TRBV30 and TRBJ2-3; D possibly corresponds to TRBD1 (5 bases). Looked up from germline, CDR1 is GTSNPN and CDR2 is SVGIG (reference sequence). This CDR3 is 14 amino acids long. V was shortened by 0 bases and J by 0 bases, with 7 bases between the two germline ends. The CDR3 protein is CAWSVPGSTDTQYF. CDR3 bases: TGTGCCTGGAGTGTACCAGGGAGCACAGATACGCAGTATTTT.

The CDR3 nucleotides are TGTGCCAGCAGTGATTTCGGGTTAGGCGAGCAGTACTTC. It codes for CASSDFGLGEQYF. The gene calls are TRBV2 and TRBJ2-7; D is ambiguous. The CDR3 length is 13 residues. CDR1 and CDR2 (germline): SNHLY, FYNNEI. Trimming stripped 3 bases from V and 6 bases from J, with 12 bases between.

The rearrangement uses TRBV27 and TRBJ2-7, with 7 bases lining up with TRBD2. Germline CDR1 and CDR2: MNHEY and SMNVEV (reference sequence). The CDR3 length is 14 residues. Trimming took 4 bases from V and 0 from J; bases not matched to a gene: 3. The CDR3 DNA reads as TGTGCCAGCAGTTACCGCGGGAGCTCCTACGAGCAGTACTTC. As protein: CASSYRGSSYEQYF.

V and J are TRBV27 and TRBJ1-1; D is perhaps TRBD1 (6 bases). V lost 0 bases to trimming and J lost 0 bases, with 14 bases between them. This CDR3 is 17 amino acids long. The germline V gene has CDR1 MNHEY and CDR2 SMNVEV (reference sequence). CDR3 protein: CASSLSIGGALNTEAFF. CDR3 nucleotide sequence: TGTGCCAGCAGTTTATCGATCGGGGGGGCCCTGAACACTGAAGCTTTCTTT.

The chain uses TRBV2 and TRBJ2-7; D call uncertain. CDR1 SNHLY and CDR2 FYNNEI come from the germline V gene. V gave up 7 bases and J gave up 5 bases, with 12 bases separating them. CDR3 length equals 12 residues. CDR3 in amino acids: CASTLQSHEQYF. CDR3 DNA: TGTGCCAGCACCTTACAGAGCCACGAGCAGTACTTC.

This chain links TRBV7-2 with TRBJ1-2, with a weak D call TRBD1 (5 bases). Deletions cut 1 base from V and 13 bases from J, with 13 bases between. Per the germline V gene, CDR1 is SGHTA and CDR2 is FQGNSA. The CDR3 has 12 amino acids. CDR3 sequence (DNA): TGTGCCAGCAGCTTAGTTGCACAGGTGGTCACCTTC. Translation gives CASSLVAQVVTF.

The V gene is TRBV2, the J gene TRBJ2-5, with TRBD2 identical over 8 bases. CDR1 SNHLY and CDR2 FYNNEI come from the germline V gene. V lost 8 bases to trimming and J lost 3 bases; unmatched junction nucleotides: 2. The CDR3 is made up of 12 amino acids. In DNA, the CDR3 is TGTGCCAGCGCGGGGGGTAAAGAGACCCAGTACTTC. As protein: CASAGGKETQYF.

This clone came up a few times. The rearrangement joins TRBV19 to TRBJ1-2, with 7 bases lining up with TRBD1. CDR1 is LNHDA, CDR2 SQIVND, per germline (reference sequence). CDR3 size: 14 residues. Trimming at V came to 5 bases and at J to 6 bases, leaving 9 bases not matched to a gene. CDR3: CASSLRDSQDGYTF. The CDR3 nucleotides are TGTGCCAGTAGTTTACGGGACAGTCAGGATGGCTACACCTTC.